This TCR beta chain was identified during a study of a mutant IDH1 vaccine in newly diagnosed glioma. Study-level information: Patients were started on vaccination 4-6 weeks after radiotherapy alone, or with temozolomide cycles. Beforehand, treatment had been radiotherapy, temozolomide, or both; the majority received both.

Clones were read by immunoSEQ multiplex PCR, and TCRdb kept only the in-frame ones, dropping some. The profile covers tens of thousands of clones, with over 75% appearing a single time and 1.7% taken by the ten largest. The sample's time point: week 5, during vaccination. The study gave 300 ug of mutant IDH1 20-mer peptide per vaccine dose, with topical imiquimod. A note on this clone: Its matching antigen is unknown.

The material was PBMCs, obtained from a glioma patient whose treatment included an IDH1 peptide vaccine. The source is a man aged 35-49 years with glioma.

CDR3 in amino acids: CASSPNKLVFISYEQYF. In DNA, the CDR3 is TGTGCCAGCAGTCCCAACAAACTGGTCTTTATATCCTACGAGCAGTACTTC. The chain is built from TRBV27 and TRBJ2-7; no definite D call. V lost 5 bases and J 1 base, leaving 21 bases between the germline ends. Germline CDR1 reads MNHEY; CDR2 reads SMNVEV (reference sequence). CDR3 size: 17 residues.